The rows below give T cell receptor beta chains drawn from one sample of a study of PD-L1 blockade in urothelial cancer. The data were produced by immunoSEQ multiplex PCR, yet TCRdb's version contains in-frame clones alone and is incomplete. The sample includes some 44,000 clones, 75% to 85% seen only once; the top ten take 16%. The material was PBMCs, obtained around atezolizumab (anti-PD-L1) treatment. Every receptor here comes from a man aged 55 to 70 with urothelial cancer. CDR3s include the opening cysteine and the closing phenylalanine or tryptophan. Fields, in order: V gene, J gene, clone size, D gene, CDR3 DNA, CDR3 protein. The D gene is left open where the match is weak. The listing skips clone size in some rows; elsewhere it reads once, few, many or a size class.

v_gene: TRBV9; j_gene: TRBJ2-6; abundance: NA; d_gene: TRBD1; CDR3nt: TGTGCCAGCAGCGTCCGGACAGGGGCTTTCGCCTCTGGGGCCAACGTCCTGACTTTC; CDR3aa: CASSVRTGAFASGANVLTF
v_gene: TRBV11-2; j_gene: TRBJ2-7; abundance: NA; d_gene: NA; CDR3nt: TGTGCCAGCAGCTTTGCGGATTCCTCCTACGAGCAGTACTTC; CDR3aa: CASSFADSSYEQYF
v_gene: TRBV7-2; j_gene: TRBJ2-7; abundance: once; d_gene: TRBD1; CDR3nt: TGTGCCAGCAGCTCGTCGGGACAGCGCTACGAGGAGCAGTACTTC; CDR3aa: CASSSSGQRYEEQYF
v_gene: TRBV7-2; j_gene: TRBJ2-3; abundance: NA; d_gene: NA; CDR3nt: TGTGCCAGCAGCTTATTAGACTATACGCAGTATTTT; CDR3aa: CASSLLDYTQYF
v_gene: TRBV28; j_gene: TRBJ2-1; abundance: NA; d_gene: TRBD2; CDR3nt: TGTGCCAGCGTCGGGACTAGCGGGAGGGCCTACAATGAGCAGTTCTTC; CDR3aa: CASVGTSGRAYNEQFF
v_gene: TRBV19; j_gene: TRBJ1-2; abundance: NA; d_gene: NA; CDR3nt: TGTGCCAGTAGTATGGCCAGGTCGGCCTATGGCTACACCTTC; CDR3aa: CASSMARSAYGYTF
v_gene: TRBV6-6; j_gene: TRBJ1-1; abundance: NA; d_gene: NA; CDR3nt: TGTGCCAGCAGTTACGGAGAGCAGACTGAAGCTTTCTTT; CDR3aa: CASSYGEQTEAFF
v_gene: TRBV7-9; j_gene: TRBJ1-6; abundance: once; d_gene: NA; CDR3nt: TGTGCCAGCAATAAACAGGGATATAATTCACCCCTCCACTTT; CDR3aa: CASNKQGYNSPLHF
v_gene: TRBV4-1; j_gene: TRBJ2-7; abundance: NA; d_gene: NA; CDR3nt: TGCGCCAGCTCGGACAGCCTCTACGAGCAGTACTTC; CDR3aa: CASSDSLYEQYF
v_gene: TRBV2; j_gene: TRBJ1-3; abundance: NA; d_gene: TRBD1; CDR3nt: TGTGCCAGCAGTGACGGACAGGCCGGATCTGGAAACACCATATATTTT; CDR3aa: CASSDGQAGSGNTIYF
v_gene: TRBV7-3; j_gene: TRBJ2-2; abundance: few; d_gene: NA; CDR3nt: TGTGCCAGCAGCGAAACAAGCCGACAGGGAGGCCCCGGGGAGCTGTTTTTT; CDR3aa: CASSETSRQGGPGELFF
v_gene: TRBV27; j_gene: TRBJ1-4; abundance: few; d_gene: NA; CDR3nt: TGTGCCAGCAGTTTGCAGACTAATGAAAAACTGTTTTTT; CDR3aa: CASSLQTNEKLFF
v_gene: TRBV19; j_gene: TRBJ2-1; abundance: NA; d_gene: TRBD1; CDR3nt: TGTGCCAGTAGCCGGGGACAGAAACCCTACAATGAGCAGTTCTTC; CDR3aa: CASSRGQKPYNEQFF
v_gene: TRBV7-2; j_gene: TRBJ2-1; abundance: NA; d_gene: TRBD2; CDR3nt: TGTGCCAGCAGCTCACTAGCGGGAGGAACGATCTCCTACAATGAGCAGTTCTTC; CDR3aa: CASSSLAGGTISYNEQFF
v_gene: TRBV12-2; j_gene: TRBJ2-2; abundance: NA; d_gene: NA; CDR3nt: TGTGCAAGTCGCTTGATAACGGGACACCTTAACACCGGGGAGCTGTTTTTT; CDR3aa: CASRLITGHLNTGELFF
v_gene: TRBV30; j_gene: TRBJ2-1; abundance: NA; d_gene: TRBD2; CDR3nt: TGTGCCTGGGTAGTAGCGGGAGCGGACAATGAGCAGTTCTTC; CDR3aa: CAWVVAGADNEQFF
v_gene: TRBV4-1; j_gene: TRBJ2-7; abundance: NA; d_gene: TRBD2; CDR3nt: TGCGCCAGCAGCCAAGATACCGGGGGACTAGCCTACGAGCAGTACTTC; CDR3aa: CASSQDTGGLAYEQYF
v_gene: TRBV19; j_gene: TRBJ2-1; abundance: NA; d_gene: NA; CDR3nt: TGTGCCAGTAGTATAGGACTTCATGACTACAATGAGCAGTTCTTC; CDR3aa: CASSIGLHDYNEQFF
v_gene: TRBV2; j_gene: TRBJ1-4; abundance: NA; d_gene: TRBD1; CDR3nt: TGTGCCAGCAAAAGGGACAGTCAGAATGAAAAACTGTTTTTT; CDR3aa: CASKRDSQNEKLFF
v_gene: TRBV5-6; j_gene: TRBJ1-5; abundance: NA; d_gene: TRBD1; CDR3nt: TGTGCCAGCAGCTTGAACAGGGGTGGACAGCCCCAGCATTTT; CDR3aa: CASSLNRGGQPQHF
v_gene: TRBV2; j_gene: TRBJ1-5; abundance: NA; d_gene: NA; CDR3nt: TGTGCCAGCCACGACAGCGGGAAGTCACGCAATCAGCCCCAGCATTTT; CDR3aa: CASHDSGKSRNQPQHF
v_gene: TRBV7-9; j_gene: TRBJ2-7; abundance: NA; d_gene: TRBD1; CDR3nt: TGTGCCAGCAGACCCTCCGGGACAGGGGAAAACGAGCAGTACTTC; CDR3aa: CASRPSGTGENEQYF
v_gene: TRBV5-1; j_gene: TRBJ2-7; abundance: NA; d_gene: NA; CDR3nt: TGCGCCAGCAGCTTGTACCTAGGCGAGCAGTACTTC; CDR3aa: CASSLYLGEQYF
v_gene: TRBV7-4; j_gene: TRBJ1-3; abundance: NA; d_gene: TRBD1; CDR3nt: TGTGCCAGCAGCGCCCTGAGGGGGCGAGGAAACACCATATATTTT; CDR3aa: CASSALRGRGNTIYF
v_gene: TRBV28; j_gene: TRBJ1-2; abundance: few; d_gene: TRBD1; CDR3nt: TGTGCCAGCAGACCGACAGGGTTCGGCTACACCTTC; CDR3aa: CASRPTGFGYTF
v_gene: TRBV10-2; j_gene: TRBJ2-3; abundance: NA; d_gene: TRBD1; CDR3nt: TGCGCCAGCAACGAGTCGAAAAGACAGGGGATTAACACAGATACGCAGTATTTT; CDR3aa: CASNESKRQGINTDTQYF
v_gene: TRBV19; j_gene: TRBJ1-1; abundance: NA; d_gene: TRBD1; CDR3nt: TGTGCCAGTAGATCTGGGACAGGGTTCGGGGTGAACACTGAAGCTTTCTTT; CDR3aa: CASRSGTGFGVNTEAFF
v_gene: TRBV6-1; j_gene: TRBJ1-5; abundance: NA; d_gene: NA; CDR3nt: TGTGCCAGCAGTGAAGCGGGGCAGGGTCGTCAGCCCCAGCATTTT; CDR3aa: CASSEAGQGRQPQHF
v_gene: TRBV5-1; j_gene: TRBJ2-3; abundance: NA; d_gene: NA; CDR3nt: TGCGCCAGCAGCAGTTTTCTAGAAGCAAGCACAGATACGCAGTATTTT; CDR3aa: CASSSFLEASTDTQYF
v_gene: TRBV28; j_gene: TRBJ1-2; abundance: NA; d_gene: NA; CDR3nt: TGTGCCAGCAGTTCCCCTTGGTCGGGTAGTAACTATGGCTACACCTTC; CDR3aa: CASSSPWSGSNYGYTF
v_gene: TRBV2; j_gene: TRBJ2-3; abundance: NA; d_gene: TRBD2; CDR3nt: TGTGCCAGCAGTAGACTAGCGGGCACAGATACGCAGTATTTT; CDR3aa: CASSRLAGTDTQYF
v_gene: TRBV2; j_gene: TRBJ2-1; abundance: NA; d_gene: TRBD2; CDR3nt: TGTGCCAGCAGTAACCTAGCGGGAGGTAACAATGAGCAGTTCTTC; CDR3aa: CASSNLAGGNNEQFF
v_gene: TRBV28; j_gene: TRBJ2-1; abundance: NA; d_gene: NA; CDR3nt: TGTGCCAGCAGTTTAGGTGGGGGGTTGGGTGAGCAGTTCTTC; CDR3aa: CASSLGGGLGEQFF
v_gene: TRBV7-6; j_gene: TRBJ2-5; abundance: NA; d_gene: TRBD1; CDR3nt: TGTGCCAGCAGCCCCGGGGCGGGACAGGGTTCGAGAACCCAGTACTTC; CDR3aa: CASSPGAGQGSRTQYF
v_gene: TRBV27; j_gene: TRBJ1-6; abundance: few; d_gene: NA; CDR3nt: TGTGCCAGCAGTTTATTCGGGAGCTCCTATAATTCACCCCTCCACTTT; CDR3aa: CASSLFGSSYNSPLHF
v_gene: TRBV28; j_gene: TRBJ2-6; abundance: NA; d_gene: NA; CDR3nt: TGTGCCAGCAGTTTGGTCCCGATGGCGGACTCTGGGGCCAACGTCCTGACTTTC; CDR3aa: CASSLVPMADSGANVLTF
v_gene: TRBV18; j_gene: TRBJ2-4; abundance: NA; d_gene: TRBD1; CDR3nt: TGTGCCAGCTCACTACCGGGACAGATAGCCAAAAACATTCAGTACTTC; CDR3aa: CASSLPGQIAKNIQYF
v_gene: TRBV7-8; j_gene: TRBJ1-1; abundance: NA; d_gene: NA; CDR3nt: TGTGCCAGCAGCTTAGGTCATGCTGAAGCTTTCTTT; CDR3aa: CASSLGHAEAFF
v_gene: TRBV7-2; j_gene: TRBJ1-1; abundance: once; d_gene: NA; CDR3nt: TGTGCCAGCAGCCCAGCGGTGAGTCGGGCACGGAACACTGAAGCTTTCTTT; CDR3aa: CASSPAVSRARNTEAFF
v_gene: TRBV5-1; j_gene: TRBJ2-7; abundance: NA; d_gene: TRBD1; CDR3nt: TGCGCCAGCAGCTCCGGGACAGGGGGGGTCGAGCAGTACTTC; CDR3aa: CASSSGTGGVEQYF
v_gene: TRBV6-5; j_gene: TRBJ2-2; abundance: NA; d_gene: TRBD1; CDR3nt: TGTGCCAGCAGTTACACAGGGGCCGGGGAGCTGTTTTTT; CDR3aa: CASSYTGAGELFF
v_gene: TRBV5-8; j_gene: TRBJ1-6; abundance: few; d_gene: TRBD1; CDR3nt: TGTGCCAGCAGCTTGTCGGGACAGGGTAAATCACCCCTCCACTTT; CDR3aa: CASSLSGQGKSPLHF
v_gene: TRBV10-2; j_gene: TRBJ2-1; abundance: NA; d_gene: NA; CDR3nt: TGCGCCAGCAGTGAGAGCGGGTGGGAGCAGTTCTTC; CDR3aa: CASSESGWEQFF
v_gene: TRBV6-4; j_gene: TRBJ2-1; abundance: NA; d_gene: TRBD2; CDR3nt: TGTGCCAGCAGTGACGAAGGGGAGCGGGGGGGCCTCCATGAGCAGTTCTTC; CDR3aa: CASSDEGERGGLHEQFF
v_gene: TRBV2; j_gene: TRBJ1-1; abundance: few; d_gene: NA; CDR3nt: TGTGCCAGCAGTACCGAGGGTAGGGCTGAAGCTTTCTTT; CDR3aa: CASSTEGRAEAFF
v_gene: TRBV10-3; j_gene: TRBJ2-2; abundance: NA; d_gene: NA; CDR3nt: TGTGCCTCCAAAGGGCGAGGGGGTAACACCGGGGAGCTGTTTTTT; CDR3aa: CASKGRGGNTGELFF